These T cell receptor beta chains were read from a single sample in a study of OX40 agonist ivuxolimab in advanced cancers. Repertoires were generated with immunoSEQ multiplex PCR, while TCRdb's copy carries only in-frame clones and drops some. The sample records 55,000 to 75,000 clones, 70% to 85% being singletons. The starting material was CD4+ or CD8+ T cells sorted from blood, obtained in a trial of the OX40 agonist ivuxolimab. Receptors were obtained from an adult with an advanced solid tumor such as melanoma, head and neck, liver or kidney cancer. Each CDR3 is given with its conserved first and last residue. D genes are given only for firm matches.

cdr3_aa: CASSPRPEQGWDSPLHF
cdr3_nt: TGTGCCAGCAGCCCCCGACCTGAGCAAGGTTGGGACTCACCCCTCCACTTT
j_call: TRBJ1-6
v_call: TRBV5-6
d_call: NA

cdr3_aa: CAWSVDLARSTDTQYF
cdr3_nt: TGTGCCTGGAGTGTAGACCTAGCCCGCTCCACAGATACGCAGTATTTT
j_call: TRBJ2-3
v_call: TRBV30
d_call: NA

cdr3_aa: CASSAFGGYTF
cdr3_nt: TGTGCCAGCAGTGCCTTCGGTGGCTACACCTTC
j_call: TRBJ1-2
v_call: TRBV2
d_call: NA

cdr3_aa: CASTTLLQRNYGYTF
cdr3_nt: TGTGCCAGTACCACACTATTACAGAGGAACTATGGCTACACCTTC
j_call: TRBJ1-2
v_call: TRBV19
d_call: NA

cdr3_aa: CASSRPGGEETQYF
cdr3_nt: TGTGCCAGCAGCCGGCCAGGGGGGGAAGAGACCCAGTACTTC
j_call: TRBJ2-5
v_call: TRBV7-2
d_call: NA

cdr3_aa: CASSQVGGQRYGYTF
cdr3_nt: TGCGCCAGCAGCCAAGTTGGAGGACAGCGCTATGGCTACACCTTC
j_call: TRBJ1-2
v_call: TRBV4-1
d_call: NA

cdr3_aa: CASTPGVVETQYF
cdr3_nt: TGTGCCAGCACCCCAGGGGTAGTCGAGACCCAGTACTTC
j_call: TRBJ2-5
v_call: TRBV6-1
d_call: NA

cdr3_aa: CASSQGRIAEGPQHF
cdr3_nt: TGCGCCAGCAGCCAAGGTCGAATAGCTGAGGGGCCCCAGCATTTT
j_call: TRBJ1-5
v_call: TRBV4-3
d_call: NA

cdr3_aa: CASSSGLAVNNEQFF
cdr3_nt: TGTGCCAGCAGCTCGGGACTAGCGGTTAACAATGAGCAGTTCTTC
j_call: TRBJ2-1
v_call: TRBV5-6
d_call: TRBD2

cdr3_aa: CASSKTGETQYF
cdr3_nt: TGTGCCAGCAGCAAGACTGGCGAGACCCAGTACTTC
j_call: TRBJ2-5
v_call: TRBV5-4
d_call: NA

cdr3_aa: CASSPQTGTATGELFF
cdr3_nt: TGCGCCAGCAGCCCACAGACAGGGACGGCCACCGGGGAGCTGTTTTTT
j_call: TRBJ2-2
v_call: TRBV5-1
d_call: TRBD1

cdr3_aa: CASSERTGGTYNEQFF
cdr3_nt: TGCGCCAGCAGTGAGAGGACAGGCGGTACGTACAATGAGCAGTTCTTC
j_call: TRBJ2-1
v_call: TRBV10-1
d_call: TRBD1

cdr3_aa: CASSPGGGKDTQYF
cdr3_nt: TGTGCCAGCTCCCCGGGGGGGGGCAAAGATACGCAGTATTTT
j_call: TRBJ2-3
v_call: TRBV18
d_call: TRBD2